The T cell receptor (beta chain) under discussion was sequenced for a study of CD8 T cells in Susac syndrome. The RNA, about 0.45 to 1 ug, was put through reverse transcription using random hexamers. By means of immunoSEQ multiplex PCR, TCR beta CDR3 spanning 54 Vbeta and 13 Jbeta underwent amplification. TCRdb reanalysed the immunoSEQ multiplex PCR reads using MiXCR and keeps one entry per CDR3 protein. Of about 180,000 distinct CDR3 sequences detected, roughly 95% appear once; the ten largest clones hold less than 0.2%. The CDR3 extends over 16 amino acids. Germline V gene sequence: CDR1 LGHNA, CDR2 YNFKEQ. The trim removed 0 bases at V and 3 bases at J, leaving 5 bases unmatched.

The clonotype originates from a human donor with multiple sclerosis. Sequenced sample: CD8+ T cells from PBMCs. The chain has TRBV4-2 and TRBJ2-7; 10 nucleotides agree with TRBD1. The CDR3 region has the DNA TGTGCCAGCAGCCAAGAAGGGGGACAGGGGTTCTACGAGCAGTACTTC. Amino acid sequence: CASSQEGGQGFYEQYF.